One sample yielded the 11 T cell receptor beta chains listed below, sequenced in a study of blood T cell repertoires in COVID-19. The method was immunoSEQ multiplex PCR; TCRdb's version includes in-frame clones alone and lacks a portion of them. Of 100,000 to 150,000 clones in the sample, about four fifths were seen once. Sequencing used peripheral blood. The receptors stem from a young woman who had recovered from COVID-19.

This chain connects TRBV3-1 (or the pseudogene TRBV3-2) to TRBJ1-4, with D perhaps matching TRBD1 (5 bases). CDR3 length equals 15 residues. CDR1 and CDR2 from the germline V gene are LGHDT and YNNKEL (reference sequence). V was clipped by 1 base and J by 8 bases, with 14 bases between them. The DNA of the CDR3 is TGTGCCAGCAGCCAAGCAGGGCGAATAGGCGAAAAACTGTTTTTT. It specifies CASSQAGRIGEKLFF.

The chain combines TRBV11-2 with TRBJ2-3, with TRBD2 matching over 14 bases. Germline CDR1 SGHAT, CDR2 FQNNGV. J gave up 5 bases and V 5 bases, and 9 bases lay outside the gene matches. The CDR3 consists of 17 residues. The CDR3 DNA follows: TGTGCCAGCAGCATAACCGGGACTAGCGGGAGTGGAGATACGCAGTATTTT. Encoded protein: CASSITGTSGSGDTQYF.

The V and J genes are TRBV7-9 and TRBJ2-3, with TRBD1 matching over 8 bases. CDR1 and CDR2 from the germline V gene are SEHNR and FQNEAQ (reference sequence). With 5 bases clipped from V and 4 bases from J, the junction kept 5 bases outside the gene matches. The CDR3 contains 14 residues. Written as DNA, the CDR3 is TGTGCCAGCAGCCCGGGACAGGTGGCAGATACGCAGTATTTT. Translating gives CASSPGQVADTQYF.

The rearrangement uses TRBV27 and TRBJ2-7; 8 bases align to TRBD1. CDR1 and CDR2 from the germline V gene are MNHEY and SMNVEV (reference sequence). This CDR3 spans 15 amino acids. V lost 8 bases to trimming and J lost 7 bases; unmatched junction nucleotides: 16. The CDR3 sequence: CASYSFRQGAKEQYF. In DNA form, the CDR3 reads TGTGCCAGCTATTCATTCAGGCAGGGGGCGAAGGAGCAGTACTTC.

The chain carries TRBV3-1 (or the pseudogene TRBV3-2) and TRBJ2-5, with 8 bases that match TRBD2. The CDR3 has 17 residues. J gave up 6 bases and V 1 base, and 13 bases lay outside the gene matches. The germline gives CDR1 LGHDT, CDR2 YNNKEL (reference sequence). The CDR3 here is CASSQGPSPGGSKTQYF. The CDR3 bases are TGTGCCAGCAGCCAAGGGCCCTCCCCGGGGGGGTCGAAGACCCAGTACTTC.

The count of this clone is one. This chain links TRBV20-1 with TRBJ2-3; 13 bases match TRBD2. J was trimmed by 4 bases and V by 3 bases; bases with no gene match: 10. CDR3 size: 17 residues. Germline V CDR1 and CDR2: DFQATT, SNEGSKA (reference sequence). CDR3 nucleotide sequence: TGCAGTGCTAGTGAACTAGCGGGAGGGTCTCGCTCAGATACGCAGTATTTT. Amino acids: CSASELAGGSRSDTQYF.

The gene calls are TRBV5-1 and TRBJ1-1; TRBD1 matches at 7 bases. J was trimmed by 7 bases and V by 4 bases; bases with no gene match: 7. The CDR3 covers 13 residues. Looked up from germline, CDR1 is SGHRS and CDR2 is YFSETQ. The CDR3 protein is CASSERQGFEAFF. The CDR3 DNA is TGCGCCAGCAGCGAACGACAGGGATTTGAAGCTTTCTTT.

The V and J genes are TRBV9 and TRBJ1-2, with a possible D match to TRBD1 (5 bases). The CDR3 is made up of 15 amino acids. V lost 0 bases, J lost 5 bases, and 14 bases lay in between. Germline V gives CDR1 SGDLS, CDR2 YYNGEE. The CDR3 is CASSVGQRKVYGYTF. The CDR3 region has the DNA TGTGCCAGCAGCGTAGGACAGAGAAAAGTTTATGGCTACACCTTC.

V and J are TRBV3-1 (or the pseudogene TRBV3-2) and TRBJ2-2; TRBD2 agrees at 9 bases. V trimming: 3 bases; J trimming: 6 bases; junction bases outside the gene matches: 8. The V gene's germline CDR1 is LGHDT and CDR2 YNNKEL (reference sequence). The CDR3 covers 16 residues. The CDR3 DNA reads as TGTGCCAGCAGCCATTCGAGCGGGGGGTTCGCCGGGGAGCTGTTTTTT. Amino acids: CASSHSSGGFAGELFF.

The rearrangement joins TRBV7-8 to TRBJ2-7, with 8 positions matching TRBD1. Germline CDR1 reads SGHVS; CDR2 reads FQNEAQ. There are 14 residues in the CDR3. After removal of 5 bases from V and 5 bases from J, the junction contained 8 bases not matched to a gene. The CDR3 nucleotides are TGTGCCAGCAGCCGAGGACAGGGTGCCCACGAGCAGTACTTC. Amino acids: CASSRGQGAHEQYF. The full variable domain, rest sourced from reference TRBV7-8 and TRBJ2-7, is GAGVSQSPRYKVAKRGQDVALRCDPISGHVSLFWYQQALGQGPEFLTYFQNEAQLDKSGLPSDRFFAERPEGSVSTLKIQRTQQEDSAVYLCASSRGQGAHEQYFGPGTRLTVT.

This chain connects TRBV5-6 to TRBJ2-5, with 9 bases matching TRBD1. In germline, CDR1 is SGHDT, CDR2 YYEEEE. V lost 2 bases and J lost 5; bases outside the gene matches: 13. This CDR3 region has 17 residues. The chain's CDR3 is CASSLALPGQGRETQYF. DNA of the CDR3: TGTGCCAGCAGCTTAGCCCTTCCGGGACAGGGACGGGAGACCCAGTACTTC.